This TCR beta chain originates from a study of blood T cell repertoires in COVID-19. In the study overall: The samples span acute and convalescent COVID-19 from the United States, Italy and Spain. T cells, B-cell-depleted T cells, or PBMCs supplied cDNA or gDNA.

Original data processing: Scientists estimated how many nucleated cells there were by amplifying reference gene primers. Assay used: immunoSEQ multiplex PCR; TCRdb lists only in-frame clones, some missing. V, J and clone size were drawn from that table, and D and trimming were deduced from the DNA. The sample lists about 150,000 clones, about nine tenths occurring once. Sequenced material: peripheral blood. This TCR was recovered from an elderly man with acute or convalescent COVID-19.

CDR3 DNA sequence: TGTGCCATCAGCGCCCAGGCTCTCGAGCAGTACTTC. It specifies CAISAQALEQYF. The V call is TRBV10-3, the J call TRBJ2-7; the D is unclear. CDR3 size: 12 residues. Trimming took off 6 bases at V and 6 bases at J, with 12 bases between the two ends. CDR1 and CDR2 from the germline V gene are ENHRY and SYGVKD.